Sequencing of this T cell receptor (beta chain) was carried out in a study of shared clonotypes between healthy human individuals. Data came from immunoSEQ multiplex PCR; TCRdb stores just in-frame clones and leaves some out. The data show millions of clones, under 95% seen once. Only CD45RO-negative cells positively selected for CCR7 counted as naive CD8 cells, so terminally differentiated effector memory CD45RA+ cells were excluded. The CDR3 is 13 residues long. Trimming stripped 2 bases from V and 8 bases from J, with 11 bases between. The germline CDR1 and CDR2 sequences are MNHEY and SMNVEV (reference sequence).

The origin of this receptor is a young man in good health. Some clones in this sample may be carry-over from other donors' samples. The sequenced material came from naive CD8+ T cells from PBMCs. The chain uses TRBV27 and TRBJ2-3; D remains ambiguous. The CDR3 protein is CASSLATSGTQYF. The CDR3 region has the DNA TGTGCCAGCAGTTTAGCCACCTCGGGTACGCAGTATTTT.